This T cell receptor (beta chain) stems from a study of T cell responses to AZD1222 COVID-19 vaccine. TCRdb's copy holds only in-frame clones and misses some; the assay was immunoSEQ multiplex PCR. The table records 200,000 or so clones, about nine tenths of them present only once. Study conclusions and caveats: At baseline, just a handful of AZD1222 recipients tested seropositive. The donors showed a predominance of white British ancestry and of females, with possible underestimation of clonal diversity. The CD4 TCRs associated with vaccination extended across spike and predominated at 160-218 and 743-854. Every sample of the repertoires postdated the peak T cell response.

CDR1 is KGHDR and CDR2 is SFDVKD in the germline V gene. This CDR3 comprises 15 residues. The junction had 8 bases not matched to a gene; V was cut back by 3 bases and J by 6 bases. In its sample, this clone was seen a few times. What it recognizes is unknown. The chain combines TRBV24-1 with TRBJ1-2, with TRBD1 matching 8 bases. The specimen comprised peripheral blood, sampled on day 0 of MenACWY control vaccination. This clonotype was obtained from an adult in good health. The CDR3 DNA sequence: TGTGCCACCAGTGATGACGGGACAGGTCGACATGGCTACACCTTC. It codes for CATSDDGTGRHGYTF.